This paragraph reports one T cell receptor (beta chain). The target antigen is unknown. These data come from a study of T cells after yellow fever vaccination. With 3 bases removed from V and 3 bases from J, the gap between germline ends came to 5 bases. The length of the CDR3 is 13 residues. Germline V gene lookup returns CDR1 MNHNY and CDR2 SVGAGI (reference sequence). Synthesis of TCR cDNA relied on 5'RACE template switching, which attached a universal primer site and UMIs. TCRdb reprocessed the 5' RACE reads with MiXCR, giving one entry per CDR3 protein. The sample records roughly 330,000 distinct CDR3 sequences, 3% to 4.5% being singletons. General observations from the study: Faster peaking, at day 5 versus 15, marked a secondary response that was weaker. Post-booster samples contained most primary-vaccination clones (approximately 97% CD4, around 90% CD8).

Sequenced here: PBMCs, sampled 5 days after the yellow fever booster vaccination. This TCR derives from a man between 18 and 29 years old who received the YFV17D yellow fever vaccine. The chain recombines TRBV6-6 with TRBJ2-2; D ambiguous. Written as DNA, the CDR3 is TGTGCCAGCAGTTATATCGACACCGGGGAGCTGTTTTTT. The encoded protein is CASSYIDTGELFF.